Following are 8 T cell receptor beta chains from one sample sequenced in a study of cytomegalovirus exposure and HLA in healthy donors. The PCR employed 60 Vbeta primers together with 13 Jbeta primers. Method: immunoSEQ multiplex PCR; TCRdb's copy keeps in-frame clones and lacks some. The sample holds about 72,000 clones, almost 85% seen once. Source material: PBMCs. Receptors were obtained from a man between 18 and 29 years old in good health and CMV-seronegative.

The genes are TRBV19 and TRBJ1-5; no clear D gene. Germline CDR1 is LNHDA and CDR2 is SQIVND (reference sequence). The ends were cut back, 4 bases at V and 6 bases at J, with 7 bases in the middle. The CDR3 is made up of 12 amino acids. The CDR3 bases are TGTGCCAGTAGTACAGGTCGTCAGCCCCAGCATTTT. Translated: CASSTGRQPQHF.

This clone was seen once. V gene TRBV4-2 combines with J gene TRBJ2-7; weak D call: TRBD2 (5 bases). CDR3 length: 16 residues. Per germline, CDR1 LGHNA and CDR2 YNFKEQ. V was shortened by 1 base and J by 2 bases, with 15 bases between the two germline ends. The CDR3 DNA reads TGTGCCAGCAGCCAAGCAACAGCGGCCGGAGCCTACGAGCAGTACTTC. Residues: CASSQATAAGAYEQYF.

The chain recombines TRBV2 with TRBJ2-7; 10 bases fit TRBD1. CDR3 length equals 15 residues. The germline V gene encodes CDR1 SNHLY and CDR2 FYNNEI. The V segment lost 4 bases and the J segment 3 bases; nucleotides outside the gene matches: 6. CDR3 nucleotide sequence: TGTGCCAGCAGTGGCCTCGGGACAGGGGACTACGAGCAGTACTTC. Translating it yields CASSGLGTGDYEQYF.

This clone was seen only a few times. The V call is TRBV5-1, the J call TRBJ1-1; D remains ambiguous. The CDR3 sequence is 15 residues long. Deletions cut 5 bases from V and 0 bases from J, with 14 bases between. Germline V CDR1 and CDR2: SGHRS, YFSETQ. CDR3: CASSEDGGLNTEAFF. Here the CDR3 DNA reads TGCGCCAGCAGTGAGGACGGAGGGTTGAACACTGAAGCTTTCTTT.

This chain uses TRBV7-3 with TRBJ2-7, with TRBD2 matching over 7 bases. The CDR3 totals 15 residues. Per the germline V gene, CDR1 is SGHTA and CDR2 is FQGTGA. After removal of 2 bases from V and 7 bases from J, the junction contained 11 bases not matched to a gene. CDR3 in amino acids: CASSLVGGASGEQYF. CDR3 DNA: TGTGCCAGCAGCTTAGTCGGTGGGGCTAGCGGTGAGCAGTACTTC.

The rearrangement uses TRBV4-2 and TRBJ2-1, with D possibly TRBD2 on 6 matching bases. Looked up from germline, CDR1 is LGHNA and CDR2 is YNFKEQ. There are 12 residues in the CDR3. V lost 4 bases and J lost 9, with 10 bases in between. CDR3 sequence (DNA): TGTGCCAGCAGCCCTAGCGTGCGTGAGCAGTTCTTC. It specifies CASSPSVREQFF.

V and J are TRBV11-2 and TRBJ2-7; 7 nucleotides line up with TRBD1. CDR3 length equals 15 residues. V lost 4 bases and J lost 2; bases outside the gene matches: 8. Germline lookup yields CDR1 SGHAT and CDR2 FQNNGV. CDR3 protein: CASSSLRDRPYEQYF. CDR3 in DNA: TGTGCCAGCAGCTCGTTACGGGACAGACCCTACGAGCAGTACTTC.

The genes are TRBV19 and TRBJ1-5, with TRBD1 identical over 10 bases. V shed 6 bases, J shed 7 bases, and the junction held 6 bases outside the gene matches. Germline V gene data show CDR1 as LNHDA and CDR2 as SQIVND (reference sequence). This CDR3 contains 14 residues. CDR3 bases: TGTGCCAGTAGGACAGGGGGCGGGAGGCAGCCCCAGCATTTT. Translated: CASRTGGGRQPQHF. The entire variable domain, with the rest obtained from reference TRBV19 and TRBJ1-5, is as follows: DGGITQSPKYLFRKEGQNVTLSCEQNLNHDAMYWYRQDPGQGLRLIYYSQIVNDFQKGDIAEGYSVSREKKESFPLTVTSAQKNPTAFYLCASRTGGGRQPQHFGDGTRLSIL.